The 9 T cell receptor beta chains presented below share a single source sample, sequenced in a study of Graves' ophthalmopathy and Graves' hyperthyroidism. Researchers took RNA transcripts and amplified TCR beta CDR3 regions from them. Second-round multiplex PCR followed a first-round RT-PCR using HTBI primers. TCRdb independently ran MiXCR on the multiplex PCR reads; one entry per CDR3 protein. The sample includes over 40,000 distinct CDR3 sequences, under 55% of them seen just once. The specimen sequenced was peripheral blood. The source of these receptors is an adult man with Graves' ophthalmopathy.

This chain uses TRBV11-2 with TRBJ1-2; 7 bases are shared with TRBD1. This CDR3 has 13 amino acids. Germline CDR1 SGHAT, CDR2 FQNNGV. J was trimmed by 4 bases and V by 3 bases; bases with no gene match: 2. CDR3 DNA sequence: TGTGCCAGCAGCTTGACAGGGATCTATGGCTACACCTTC. This gives the protein CASSLTGIYGYTF.

This clonotype has a count of ten or more. The J gene is TRBJ2-2, the V gene TRBV7-9; D is undetermined. The germline gives CDR1 SEHNR, CDR2 FQNEAQ (reference sequence). The ends were cut back, 5 bases at V and 3 bases at J, with 10 bases in the middle. This CDR3 contains 14 residues. Written as DNA, the CDR3 is TGTGCCAGCAGCCTTAGGTGGGACACCGGGGAGCTGTTTTTT. Translated: CASSLRWDTGELFF.

This chain links TRBV9 with TRBJ1-5; D may be TRBD1 (6 bases). Germline V gene sequence: CDR1 SGDLS, CDR2 YYNGEE. The CDR3 length is 14 residues. V lost 3 bases, J lost 5 bases, and 12 bases lay in between. CDR3 region: CASSGPEGDQPQHF. Here the CDR3 DNA reads TGTGCCAGCAGCGGGCCGGAGGGGGATCAGCCCCAGCATTTT.

Ten or more counts support this clonotype. The chain links TRBV5-6 to TRBJ2-3; D gene unclear. Germline V gene sequence: CDR1 SGHDT, CDR2 YYEEEE. The ends were cut back, 2 bases at V and 0 bases at J, with 4 bases in the middle. The CDR3 sequence is 13 residues long. The CDR3 here is CASSLGSTDTQYF. CDR3 DNA: TGTGCCAGCAGCTTAGGGAGCACAGATACGCAGTATTTT.

This clonotype is classed as medium-sized. This rearrangement joins TRBV20-1 to TRBJ1-3, with D possibly TRBD1 on 5 matching bases. CDR1 is DFQATT and CDR2 is SNEGSKA in the germline V gene (reference sequence). Trimming shortened V by 1 base and J by 4 bases, and 11 bases separated the two germline ends. The CDR3 is made up of 14 amino acids. Here the CDR3 DNA reads TGCAGTGCTAGAGTAGGCAGGGTGGGAAACACCATATATTTT. It is translated as CSARVGRVGNTIYF.

This clonotype was detected once. This CDR3 is missing its conserved last phenylalanine or tryptophan, likely due to a read error. The J gene is TRBJ1-6, the V gene TRBV20-1, with TRBD1 matching over 8 bases. This CDR3 has 15 residues. V lost 7 bases, J lost 7 bases, and 12 bases stayed unmatched. In germline, CDR1 is DFQATT, CDR2 SNEGSKA (reference sequence). This CDR3 is CSVDSRQGLNSPLHS. In DNA, the CDR3 is TGCAGTGTCGATTCGAGACAGGGGTTAAATTCACCCCTCCACTCA.

This clonotype has only a few counts. The V call is TRBV7-2, the J call TRBJ2-1, with 7 nucleotides matching TRBD1. Trimming cost V 5 bases and J 10 bases; bases outside gene matches: 8. The CDR3 is 13 amino acids. The germline V gene encodes CDR1 SGHTA and CDR2 FQGNSA. The chain's CDR3 is CASSTDRDREQFF. CDR3 in DNA: TGTGCCAGCAGCACCGACAGGGACCGGGAGCAGTTCTTC.

The chain recombines TRBV20-1 with TRBJ1-2; a weak D match, TRBD1 (6 bases). From germline, CDR1 is DFQATT and CDR2 SNEGSKA (reference sequence). The germline V and J ends were trimmed by 3 bases and 7 bases, with 24 bases remaining between them. This CDR3 has 16 amino acids. The CDR3 protein is CSASQRGRGSLGGYTF. The CDR3 nucleotides are TGCAGTGCTAGCCAGAGAGGGAGGGGGTCCCTGGGTGGCTACACCTTC.

V usage is TRBV20-1 and J usage is TRBJ2-3; D not certain. This CDR3 contains 10 residues. Germline CDR1 is DFQATT and CDR2 is SNEGSKA (reference sequence). The CDR3 region is CNAHQSTQYF. The DNA for the CDR3 is TGCAATGCCCACCAGAGTACGCAGTATTTT.